This TCR beta chain was recovered during a study of shared clonotypes between healthy human individuals. Study-level results: The four-donor shared clonotypes exceeded non-shared clonotypes in generation probability, with non-shared ones scoring lower. Larger richness was generally estimated for naive than memory subsets.

Some clones are missing from TCRdb's copy, which holds only in-frame ones; the method was immunoSEQ multiplex PCR. The repertoire has roughly 2.6 million clones, just over 90% of them found once; the top ten carry around 0.14%. It was into CD45RA+ naive and CD45RA-negative memory subsets that the CD4+ cells were split. CDR3 length: 13 amino acids. V was shortened by 6 bases and J by 0 bases, with 5 bases between the two germline ends. CDR1 is SGHTA and CDR2 is FQGTGA in the germline V gene. For this clone: As yet, its antigen is unknown.

The chain couples TRBV7-3 to TRBJ2-2; D ambiguous. Sequenced material: naive CD4+ T cells sorted from blood. The subset is: CD45RA+ positively selected. This clonotype was sampled from a man between 18 and 35 years old in good health. The CDR3 protein is CASSRANTGELFF. CDR3 DNA: TGTGCCAGCAGTAGAGCGAACACCGGGGAGCTGTTTTTT.